These 8 T cell receptor beta chains originate from one sample sequenced in a study of T cell repertoires in aging, cancer and after chemotherapy. A mixed TRB-A/B primer pool amplified rearranged TRB by multiplex touch-down PCR. From the multiplex PCR reads, TCRdb called clonotypes with MiXCR, one entry per CDR3 protein. The table includes some 9,000 distinct CDR3 sequences, nearly 55% detected once. TCR beta rearrangements were amplified from peripheral blood genomic DNA. Input material: blood. Receptor source: a human donor in good health.

This clonotype has just one count. This rearrangement joins TRBV6-2 or TRBV6-3 to TRBJ1-5; no reliable D call. The germline V gene encodes CDR1 MNHEY and CDR2 SVGEGT. This CDR3 is built from 17 residues. Trimming took off 2 bases at V and 2 bases at J, with 16 bases between the two ends. CDR3 coding DNA: TGTGCCAGCAGTTACCAGGCCTCCCCTCGAGGCAATCAGCCCCAGCATTTT. It is translated as CASSYQASPRGNQPQHF.

This clonotype was detected once. This chain connects TRBV12-3 or TRBV12-4 to TRBJ2-1; 12 bases map to TRBD2. The CDR3 spans 17 residues. The V segment lost 1 base and the J segment 8 bases; nucleotides outside the gene matches: 9. Here the CDR3 reads CASSLVASGRDGDEQFF. Written as DNA, the CDR3 is TGTGCCAGCAGTTTAGTGGCTAGCGGGAGGGACGGGGATGAGCAGTTCTTC.

The J gene is TRBJ1-1, the V gene TRBV29-1; D is unresolved. The V and J ends lost 3 bases and 4 bases respectively, with 9 bases between them. CDR3 length equals 12 residues. Germline loops: CDR1 SQVTM, CDR2 ANQGSEA. CDR3 nucleotides: TGCAGCGTTGATGTGCTGGGCACTGAAGCTTTCTTT. Translation gives CSVDVLGTEAFF.

V is TRBV19 and J is TRBJ2-3; 7 nucleotides line up with TRBD1. CDR3 length: 14 residues. V lost 4 bases, J lost 6 bases, and 7 bases stayed unmatched. Germline V CDR1 and CDR2: LNHDA, SQIVND (reference sequence). CDR3 sequence: CASSTDRDADTQYF. Here the CDR3 DNA reads TGTGCCAGTAGTACCGACAGGGATGCGGATACGCAGTATTTT.

The chain recombines TRBV7-6 with TRBJ1-6; perhaps TRBD1 as D (5 bases). V lost 2 bases and J 13 bases, leaving 9 bases between the germline ends. CDR1 SGHVS and CDR2 FNYEAQ come from the germline V gene. The CDR3 spans 12 residues. The CDR3 spells CASSLSAGPLHF. The DNA for the CDR3 is TGTGCCAGCAGCTTATCGGCAGGGCCCCTCCACTTT.

This clonotype was found a few times. V gene TRBV12-3 or TRBV12-4 combines with J gene TRBJ2-7; 8 nucleotides match TRBD2. V gave up 1 base and J gave up 7 bases; unmatched junction bases: 0. The CDR3 consists of 12 residues. CDR3 bases: TGTGCCAGCAGTTTAGTAGCGGGGGAGCAGTACTTC. It encodes CASSLVAGEQYF.

This clonotype occurred once. The CDR3 loop reads CASSYTYEQYF. CDR3 DNA: TGTGCCAGCAGCTACACCTACGAGCAGTACTTC. This rearrangement joins TRBV13 to TRBJ2-7; no clear D gene. V lost 4 bases, J lost 2 bases, and 3 bases lay in between. The CDR3 loop spans 11 amino acids. Germline CDR1 is PRHDT and CDR2 is FYEKMQ (reference sequence). Using reference TRBV13 and TRBJ2-7 for the parts outside the CDR3, the full variable domain is AAGVIQSPRHLIKEKRETATLKCYPIPRHDTVYWYQQGPGQDPQFLISFYEKMQSDKGSIPDRFSAQQFSDYHSELNMSSLELGDSALYFCASSYTYEQYFGPGTRLTVT.

V is TRBV27 and J is TRBJ2-5; D is unresolved. V shed 8 bases and J shed 0 bases, with 13 bases lying between them. The CDR3 is made up of 14 amino acids. The germline V gene has CDR1 MNHEY and CDR2 SMNVEV (reference sequence). This CDR3 reads CASGRRDNQETQYF. CDR3 bases: TGTGCCAGCGGCCGGCGAGATAACCAAGAGACCCAGTACTTC.